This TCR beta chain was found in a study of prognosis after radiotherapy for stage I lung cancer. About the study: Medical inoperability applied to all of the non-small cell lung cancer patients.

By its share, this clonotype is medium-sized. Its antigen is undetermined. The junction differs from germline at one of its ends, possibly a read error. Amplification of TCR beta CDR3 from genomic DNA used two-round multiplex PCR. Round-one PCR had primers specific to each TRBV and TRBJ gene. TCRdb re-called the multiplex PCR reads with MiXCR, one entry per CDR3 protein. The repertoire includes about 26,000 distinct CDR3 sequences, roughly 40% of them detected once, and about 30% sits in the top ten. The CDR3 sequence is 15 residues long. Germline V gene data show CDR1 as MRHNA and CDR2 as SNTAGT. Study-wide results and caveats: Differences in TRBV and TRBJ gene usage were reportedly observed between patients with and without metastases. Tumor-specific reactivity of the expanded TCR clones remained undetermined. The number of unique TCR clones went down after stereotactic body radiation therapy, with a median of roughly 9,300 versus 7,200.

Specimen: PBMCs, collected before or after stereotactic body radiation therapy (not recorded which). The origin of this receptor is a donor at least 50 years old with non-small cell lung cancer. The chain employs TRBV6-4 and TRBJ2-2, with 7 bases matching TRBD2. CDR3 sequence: CASSYSGGNTGELFF. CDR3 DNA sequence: TGTGCCAGCAGTTACTCGGGGGGGAACACCGGGGAGCTGTTTTTT.